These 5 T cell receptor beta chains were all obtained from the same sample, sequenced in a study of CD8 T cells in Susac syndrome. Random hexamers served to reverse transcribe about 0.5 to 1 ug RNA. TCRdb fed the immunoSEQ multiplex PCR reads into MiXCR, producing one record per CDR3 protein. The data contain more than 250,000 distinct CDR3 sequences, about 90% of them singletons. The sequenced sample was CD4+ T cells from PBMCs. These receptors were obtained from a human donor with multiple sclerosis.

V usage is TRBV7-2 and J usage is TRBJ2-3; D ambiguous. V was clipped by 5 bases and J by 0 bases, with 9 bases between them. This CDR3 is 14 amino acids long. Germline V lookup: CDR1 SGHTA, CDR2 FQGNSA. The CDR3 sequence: CASSPTASTDTQYF. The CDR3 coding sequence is TGTGCCAGCAGCCCTACTGCGAGCACAGATACGCAGTATTTT.

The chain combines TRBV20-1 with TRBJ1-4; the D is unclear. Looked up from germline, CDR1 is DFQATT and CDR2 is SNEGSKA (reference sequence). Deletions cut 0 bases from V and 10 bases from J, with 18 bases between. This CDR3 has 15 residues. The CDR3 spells CSARDRQAVGGKLFF. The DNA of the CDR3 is TGCAGTGCTAGAGATCGGCAGGCGGTCGGTGGAAAACTGTTTTTT.

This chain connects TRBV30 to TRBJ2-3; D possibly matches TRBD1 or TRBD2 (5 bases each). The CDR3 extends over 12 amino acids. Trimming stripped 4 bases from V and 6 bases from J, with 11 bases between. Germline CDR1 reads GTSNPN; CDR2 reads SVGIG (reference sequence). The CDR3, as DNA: TGTGCCTGGACCGTCAGGGAGGATACGCAGTATTTT. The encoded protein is CAWTVREDTQYF.

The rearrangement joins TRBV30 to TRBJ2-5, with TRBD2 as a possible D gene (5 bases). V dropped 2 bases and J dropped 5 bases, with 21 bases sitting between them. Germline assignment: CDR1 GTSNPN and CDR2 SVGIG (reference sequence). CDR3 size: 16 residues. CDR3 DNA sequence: TGTGCCTGGAGTCTGGAGGAAACGAGGCTCAAGGAGACCCAGTACTTC. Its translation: CAWSLEETRLKETQYF.

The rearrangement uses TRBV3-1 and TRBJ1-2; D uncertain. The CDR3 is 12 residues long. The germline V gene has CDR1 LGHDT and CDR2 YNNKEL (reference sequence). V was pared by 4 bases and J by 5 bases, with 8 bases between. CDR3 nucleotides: TGTGCCAGCAGCCGCACGCCGTATGGCTACACCTTC. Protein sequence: CASSRTPYGYTF.